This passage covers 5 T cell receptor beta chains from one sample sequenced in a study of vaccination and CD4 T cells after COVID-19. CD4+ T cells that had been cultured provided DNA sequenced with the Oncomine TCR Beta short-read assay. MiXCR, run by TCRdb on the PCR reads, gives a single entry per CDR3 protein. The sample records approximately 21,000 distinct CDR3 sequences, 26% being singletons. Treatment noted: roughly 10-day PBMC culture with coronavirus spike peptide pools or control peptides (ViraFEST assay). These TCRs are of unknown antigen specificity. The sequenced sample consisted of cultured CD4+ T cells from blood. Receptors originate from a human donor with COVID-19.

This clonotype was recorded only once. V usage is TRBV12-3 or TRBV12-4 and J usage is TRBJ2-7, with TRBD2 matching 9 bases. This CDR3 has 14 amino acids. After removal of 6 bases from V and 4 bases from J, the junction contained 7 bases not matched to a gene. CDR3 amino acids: CASRSSGGRYEQYF. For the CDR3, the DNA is TGTGCCAGCAGGTCCAGCGGGGGGCGGTACGAGCAGTACTTC.

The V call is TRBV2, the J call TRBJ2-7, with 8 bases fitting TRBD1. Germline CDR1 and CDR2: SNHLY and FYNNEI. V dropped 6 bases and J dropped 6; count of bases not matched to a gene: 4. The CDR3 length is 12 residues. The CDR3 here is CASSQGAGEQYF. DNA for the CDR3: TGTGCCAGCAGCCAGGGGGCCGGCGAGCAGTACTTC.

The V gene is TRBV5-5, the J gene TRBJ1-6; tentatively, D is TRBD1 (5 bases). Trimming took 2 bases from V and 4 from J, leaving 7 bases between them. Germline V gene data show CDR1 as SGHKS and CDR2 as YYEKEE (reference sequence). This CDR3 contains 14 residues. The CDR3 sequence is CASSFGGYNSPLHF. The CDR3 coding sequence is TGTGCCAGCAGCTTCGGGGGGTATAATTCACCCCTCCACTTT.

The CDR3 coding sequence is TGTGCCAGCAGCTTACTCGCAGGTTCTACCTACGAGCAGTACTTC. Amino acids: CASSLLAGSTYEQYF. The chain carries TRBV11-3 and TRBJ2-7; no firm D call. The CDR3 runs to 15 residues. CDR1 and CDR2 (germline): SGHNT, YENEEA. Trimming took off 2 bases at V and 2 bases at J, with 13 bases between the two ends.

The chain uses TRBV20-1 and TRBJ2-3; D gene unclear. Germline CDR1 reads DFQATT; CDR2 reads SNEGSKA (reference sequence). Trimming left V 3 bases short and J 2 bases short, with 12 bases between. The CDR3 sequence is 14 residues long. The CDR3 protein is CSASPTEHTDTQYF. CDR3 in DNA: TGCAGTGCTAGCCCCACGGAACACACAGATACGCAGTATTTT.